The 19 T cell receptor beta chains reported below all come from one sample, sequenced in a study of Ad26.COV2.S vaccination and SARS-CoV-2 variants. The treatment was: over 15 received Ad26.COV2.S at low or high dose, single or two shots; 5 received placebo; per-sample allocation not given. On day 63 after the first injection, vaccine and placebo recipients gave samples. Assay used: immunoSEQ multiplex PCR; TCRdb lists only in-frame clones, some missing. Of about 450,000 clones listed, 89% are singletons. The sample consisted of peripheral blood, taken in a trial of Ad26.COV2.S vaccine versus placebo. Receptors were obtained from a person between 18 and 65 years old who received the Ad26.COV2.S COVID-19 vaccine or a placebo.

The V gene is TRBV5-8, the J gene TRBJ2-6; D is perhaps TRBD2 (6 bases). V dropped 6 bases and J dropped 1 base, with 14 bases sitting between them. The CDR3 runs to 16 residues. Germline CDR1 is SGHTS and CDR2 is YDEGEE. Here the CDR3 reads CASIMRGVSGANVLTF. CDR3 bases: TGTGCCAGCATTATGCGGGGAGTGTCTGGGGCCAACGTCCTGACTTTC.

The chain recombines TRBV6-4 with TRBJ1-1; tentatively, D is TRBD1 (5 bases). The CDR3 is 13 amino acids. In germline, CDR1 is MRHNA, CDR2 SNTAGT. Trimming pared 3 bases from V and 10 bases from J, leaving 15 bases between. CDR3 in DNA: TGTGCCAGCAGTGAAGCGACTGGGACGAGAGCTTTCTTT. The encoded protein is CASSEATGTRAFF.

There are a few counts of this clone. This sequence joins TRBV6-6 and TRBJ1-1; TRBD1 matches at 7 bases. CDR3 size: 17 residues. Germline loops: CDR1 MNHNY, CDR2 SVGAGI (reference sequence). Trimming removed 5 bases from V and 5 bases from J; junction bases left unmatched: 17. Here the CDR3 DNA reads TGTGCCAGCAGTCGGTGGGCAGGGGGATTTATCGGGACTGAAGCTTTCTTT. It translates to CASSRWAGGFIGTEAFF.

The chain combines TRBV11-2 with TRBJ2-1, with D unresolved. The CDR3 length is 13 residues. V lost 3 bases and J 7 bases, leaving 10 bases between the germline ends. Germline lookup yields CDR1 SGHAT and CDR2 FQNNGV. CDR3 in DNA: TGTGCCAGCAGCTTGGGCGTTTTGAATGAGCAGTTCTTC. It yields the protein CASSLGVLNEQFF.

The chain has TRBV6-2 or TRBV6-3 and TRBJ1-5; D unclear. CDR3 length equals 11 residues. The V end was cut by 2 bases, the J end by 9 bases, with 5 bases between. Germline lookup yields CDR1 MNHEY and CDR2 SVGEGT. For the CDR3, the DNA is TGTGCCAGCAGTTACCCTTCGCCCCAGCATTTT. Translated: CASSYPSPQHF.

The gene calls are TRBV4-3 and TRBJ2-1; D gene uncertain. CDR1 is LGHNA and CDR2 is YSLEER in the germline V gene. The CDR3 has 14 amino acids. V was pared by 1 base and J by 15 bases, with 19 bases between. The CDR3 here is CASSQGIAGPAWFF. In DNA form, the CDR3 reads TGCGCCAGCAGCCAAGGGATCGCAGGTCCGGCTTGGTTCTTC.

The chain employs TRBV28 and TRBJ1-5, with a possible D match to TRBD1 (6 bases). The CDR3 is 13 residues long. With 4 bases removed from V and 5 bases from J, the gap between germline ends came to 9 bases. CDR1 and CDR2 (germline): MDHEN, SYDVKM. The CDR3 here is CASSWTVDQPQHF. In DNA, the CDR3 is TGTGCCAGCAGTTGGACAGTTGATCAGCCCCAGCATTTT.

The CDR3 protein is CASSLFDYNEQFF. The CDR3 nucleotides read TGTGCCAGCAGCTTATTTGACTACAATGAGCAGTTCTTC. V usage is TRBV7-3 and J usage is TRBJ2-1, with D unresolved. Germline CDR1 reads SGHTA; CDR2 reads FQGTGA. The CDR3 sequence is 13 residues long. The V gene lost 2 bases and the J gene lost 3 bases, with 5 bases spanning the gap.

CDR3 in amino acids: CASSLVPSTDTQYF. The CDR3 coding sequence is TGTGCCAGCAGCTTGGTTCCTAGCACAGATACGCAGTATTTT. The J gene is TRBJ2-3, the V gene TRBV5-5; the D is unclear. The V gene lost 0 bases and the J gene lost 0 bases, with 5 bases spanning the gap. The CDR3 is 14 residues long. Per the germline V gene, CDR1 is SGHKS and CDR2 is YYEKEE (reference sequence).

For this clone: The junction departs from the called germline gene at one end, perhaps through a read error. J is TRBJ2-5 and V is TRBV11-2; the D call may be TRBD1 or TRBD2 (7 bases each). CDR3 length: 13 amino acids. Germline V CDR1 and CDR2: SGHAT, FQNNGV. CDR3 amino acids: CATSGTVQETQYF. DNA for the CDR3: TGTGCCACCAGCGGGACAGTCCAAGAGACCCAGTACTTC.

This chain links TRBV14 with TRBJ2-1, with 10 bases matching TRBD2. After removal of 4 bases from V and 3 bases from J, the junction contained 0 bases not matched to a gene. Per the germline V gene, CDR1 is SGHDN and CDR2 is FVKESK. The CDR3 is 14 residues long. CDR3: CASSRTSGYNEQFF. The CDR3 region has the DNA TGTGCCAGCAGCCGGACTAGCGGCTACAATGAGCAGTTCTTC.

A single count supports this clone. The chain uses TRBV28 and TRBJ1-2; TRBD1 agrees at 8 bases. From germline, CDR1 is MDHEN and CDR2 SYDVKM. The ends lost 6 bases at V and 4 bases at J; junction bases unmatched: 7. The length of the CDR3 is 14 residues. The CDR3 coding sequence is TGTGCCAGCAGGTCGCCGGGACAGGTCTATGGCTACACCTTC. Amino acids: CASRSPGQVYGYTF.

V usage is TRBV11-2 and J usage is TRBJ2-1, with D perhaps TRBD2 (5 bases). Germline V gives CDR1 SGHAT, CDR2 FQNNGV. V was pared by 3 bases and J by 4 bases, with 16 bases between. This CDR3 has 16 amino acids. CDR3 DNA sequence: TGTGCCAGCAGCTTCCGGGGTGGAACTGGTTACAATGAGCAGTTCTTC. Translating gives CASSFRGGTGYNEQFF.

This chain links TRBV5-1 with TRBJ1-4; no clear D. Trimming shortened V by 4 bases and J by 3 bases, and 10 bases separated the two germline ends. Per germline, CDR1 SGHRS and CDR2 YFSETQ. This CDR3 comprises 14 residues. The CDR3 DNA reads TGCGCCAGCAGCCTGGACTCATCTAATGAAAAACTGTTTTTT. Translated: CASSLDSSNEKLFF.

This chain joins TRBV7-6 and TRBJ2-2; 12 positions match TRBD2. Per germline, CDR1 SGHVS and CDR2 FNYEAQ. The CDR3 has 20 residues. Losses at the gene ends were 4 bases for V and 3 bases for J; bases not matched to a gene: 15. The CDR3 loop reads CASSSRYSKTSGGYTGELFF. The CDR3, as DNA: TGTGCCAGCAGCTCGCGCTACTCCAAGACTAGCGGGGGCTACACCGGGGAGCTGTTTTTT.

This clone showed up just once. This sample includes further DNA sequences coding for the same CDR3. The chain uses TRBV2 and TRBJ1-2, with 8 bases matching TRBD1. Germline trimming cut 4 bases from V and 2 bases from J; bases unmatched to any gene: 3. The CDR3 totals 14 residues. CDR1 SNHLY and CDR2 FYNNEI come from the germline V gene. CDR3 DNA: TGTGCCAGCAGTGGCCGGACAGGGAACTATGGCTACACCTTC. It translates to CASSGRTGNYGYTF.

The J gene is TRBJ2-3, the V gene TRBV10-3; weak D call: TRBD2 (8 bases). Deletions cut 7 bases from V and 6 bases from J, with 23 bases between. Germline V CDR1 and CDR2: ENHRY, SYGVKD. The CDR3 totals 16 residues. The CDR3 DNA follows: TGTGCCATCAAGCGGGGGTCAGGGGGAGTTGCGGATACGCAGTATTTT. Its protein product is CAIKRGSGGVADTQYF.

This chain uses TRBV5-6 with TRBJ2-3, with 9 bases that match TRBD2. This CDR3 has 16 residues. V was clipped by 0 bases and J by 7 bases; unmatched bases: 9. Germline lookup yields CDR1 SGHDT and CDR2 YYEEEE. This CDR3 is CASSLGHSGRPYTQYF. The CDR3 DNA sequence: TGTGCCAGCAGCTTGGGTCATAGCGGGAGACCGTATACGCAGTATTTT.

The chain couples TRBV5-1 to TRBJ1-1; possibly TRBD1 for D (5 bases). CDR3 length: 15 residues. Germline V gene sequence: CDR1 SGHRS, CDR2 YFSETQ. The ends were cut back, 7 bases at V and 3 bases at J, with 19 bases in the middle. CDR3 in DNA: TGCGCCAGCCGTCGGTCTCAGGGATGGGACACTGAAGCTTTCTTT. Amino acids: CASRRSQGWDTEAFF.